This T cell receptor beta chain was sequenced during a study of early stage breast cancer tumors. Turning to the study itself: The ER+/PR+/HER2- tumors included about 8 ductal and a few lobular carcinomas. The study, taken as a whole, reports: Chain pairing and CD4, CD8 or FOXP3 expression were not captured.

Assay: immunoSEQ multiplex PCR; the TCRdb copy retains only in-frame clones and omits some. The table lists about 6,000 clones, nearly 80% of them singletons, with approximately 10% in the top ten. The CDR3 sequence is 15 residues long. Germline-derived CDR1 and CDR2 are SGHDT and YYEEEE. Trimming cost V 3 bases and J 0 bases, with 11 bases left between them. Regarding this clone: Antigen unknown. Other DNA sequences within the sample encode an identical CDR3.

The gene calls are TRBV5-6 and TRBJ2-3; perhaps TRBD2 as D (6 bases). Sequenced material: normal breast tissue next to the tumor. The receptor comes from a person aged 65 to 85 with breast cancer. CDR3 DNA sequence: TGTGCCAGCAGCTCCGTAGCGGATAGCACAGATACGCAGTATTTT. Translation: CASSSVADSTDTQYF. Full variable domain (outside the CDR3, taken from reference TRBV5-6 and TRBJ2-3): DAGVTQSPTHLIKTRGQQVTLRCSPKSGHDTVSWYQQALGQGPQFIFQYYEEEERQRGNFPDRFSGHQFPNYSSELNVNALLLGDSALYLCASSSVADSTDTQYFGPGTRLTVL.